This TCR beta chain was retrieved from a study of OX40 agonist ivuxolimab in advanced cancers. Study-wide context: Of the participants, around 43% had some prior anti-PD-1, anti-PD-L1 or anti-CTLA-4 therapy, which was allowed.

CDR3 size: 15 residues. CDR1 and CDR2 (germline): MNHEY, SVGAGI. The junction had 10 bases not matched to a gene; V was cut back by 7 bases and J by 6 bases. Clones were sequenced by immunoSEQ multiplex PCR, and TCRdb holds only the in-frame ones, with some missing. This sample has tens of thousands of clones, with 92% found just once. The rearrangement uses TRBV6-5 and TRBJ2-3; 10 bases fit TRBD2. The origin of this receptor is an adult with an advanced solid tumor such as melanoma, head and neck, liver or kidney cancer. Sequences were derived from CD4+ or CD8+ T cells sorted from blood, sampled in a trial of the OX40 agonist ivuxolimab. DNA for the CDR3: TGTGCCAGCATGACCCCGGCTAGCGGGAGTGATACGCAGTATTTT. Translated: CASMTPASGSDTQYF.